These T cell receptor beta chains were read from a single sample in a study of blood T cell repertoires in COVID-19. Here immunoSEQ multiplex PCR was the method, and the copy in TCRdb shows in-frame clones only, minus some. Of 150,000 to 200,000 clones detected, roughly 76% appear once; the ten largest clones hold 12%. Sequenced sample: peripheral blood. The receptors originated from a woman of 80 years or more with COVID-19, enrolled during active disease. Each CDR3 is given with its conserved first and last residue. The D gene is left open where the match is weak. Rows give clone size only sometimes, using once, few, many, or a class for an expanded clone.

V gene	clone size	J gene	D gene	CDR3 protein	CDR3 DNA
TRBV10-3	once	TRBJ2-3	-	CAISSDLTTDTQYF	TGTGCCATCAGTTCCGACTTGACCACAGATACGCAGTATTTT
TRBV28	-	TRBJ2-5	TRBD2	CASSPNTSGRAKKGRETQYF	TGTGCCAGCAGCCCGAATACTAGCGGGAGGGCCAAGAAAGGCCGAGAGACCCAGTACTTC
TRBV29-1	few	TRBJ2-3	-	CSVEDGAGQQYF	TGCAGCGTTGAAGATGGAGCGGGACAGCAGTATTTT
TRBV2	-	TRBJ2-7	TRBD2	CASSAGLVAPGEQYF	TGTGCCAGCAGTGCGGGACTAGTGGCTCCTGGCGAGCAGTACTTC
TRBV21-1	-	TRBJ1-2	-	CASGGTGDGYTF	TGTGCCAGCGGGGGGACAGGGGATGGCTACACCTTC
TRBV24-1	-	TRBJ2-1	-	CATSDLSGNEQFF	TGTGCCACCAGTGACCTTAGCGGCAATGAGCAGTTCTTC
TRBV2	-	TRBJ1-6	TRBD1	CASHGTGYNSPLHF	TGTGCCAGCCACGGGACAGGCTATAATTCACCCCTCCACTTT
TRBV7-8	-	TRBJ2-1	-	CASSLAEAEFF	TGTGCCAGCAGCTTAGCCGAGGCGGAGTTCTTC
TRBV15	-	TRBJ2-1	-	CATSRDGRDYNEQFF	TGTGCCACCAGCAGAGATGGGCGCGACTACAATGAGCAGTTCTTC
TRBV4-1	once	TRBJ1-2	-	CASSQVPGQHYGYTF	TGCGCCAGCAGCCAAGTCCCCGGACAGCACTATGGCTACACCTTC
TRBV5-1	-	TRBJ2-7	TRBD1	CASSFRDRGEQYF	TGCGCCAGCAGCTTCAGGGACAGGGGCGAGCAGTACTTC
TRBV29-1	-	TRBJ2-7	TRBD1	CSVKQGTLYEQYF	TGCAGCGTAAAACAGGGGACCCTCTACGAGCAGTACTTC
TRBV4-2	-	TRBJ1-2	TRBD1	CASSQEPGQGDHYGYTF	TGTGCCAGCAGCCAAGAGCCCGGGCAGGGGGACCACTATGGCTACACCTTC
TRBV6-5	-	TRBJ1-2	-	CASRTDWFYGYTF	TGTGCCAGCAGGACGGACTGGTTCTATGGCTACACCTTC
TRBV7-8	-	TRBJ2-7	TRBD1	CASSRGTGQGREQYF	TGTGCCAGCAGCCGAGGGACGGGACAGGGGAGGGAGCAGTACTTC
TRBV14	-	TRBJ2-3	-	CASSQLAGATDTQYF	TGTGCCAGCAGCCAACTGGCGGGGGCCACAGATACGCAGTATTTT
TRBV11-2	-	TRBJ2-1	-	CASSFSRNNEQFF	TGTGCCAGCAGCTTTTCCAGGAACAATGAGCAGTTCTTC
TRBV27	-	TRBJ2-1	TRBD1	CASSLSGGPTYNEQFF	TGTGCCAGCAGTTTATCAGGGGGCCCTACTTACAATGAGCAGTTCTTC
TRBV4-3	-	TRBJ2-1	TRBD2	CASSPLAGGPTIYNEQFF	TGCGCCAGCAGCCCACTAGCGGGGGGCCCTACGATCTACAATGAGCAGTTCTTC
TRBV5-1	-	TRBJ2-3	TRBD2	CASSLTSGSTDTQYF	TGCGCCAGCAGCTTGACTAGCGGGAGCACAGATACGCAGTATTTT
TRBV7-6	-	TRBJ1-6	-	CASSLGPPKPTYNSPLHF	TGTGCCAGCAGCCTGGGGCCTCCGAAGCCAACCTATAATTCACCCCTCCACTTT
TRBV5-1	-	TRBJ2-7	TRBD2	CASGGTSGRNDEQYF	TGCGCCAGCGGCGGGACTAGCGGGAGGAACGACGAGCAGTACTTC
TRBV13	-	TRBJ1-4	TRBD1	CASSLGTGNGKLFF	TGTGCCAGCAGCCTCGGGACAGGTAATGGAAAACTGTTTTTT
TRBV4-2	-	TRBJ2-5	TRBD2	CASSQDVVPGRESGETQYF	TGTGCCAGCAGCCAAGATGTTGTCCCCGGGCGGGAGTCGGGAGAGACCCAGTACTTC
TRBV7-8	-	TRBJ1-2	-	CASSLSGAGYGYTF	TGTGCCAGCAGCCTCAGCGGGGCGGGGTATGGCTACACCTTC
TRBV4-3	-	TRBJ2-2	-	CASSRAGGLNTGELFF	TGCGCCAGCAGCCGGGCCGGGGGATTGAACACCGGGGAGCTGTTTTTT
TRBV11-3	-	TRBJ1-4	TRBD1	CASSFGRGSATNEKLFF	TGTGCCAGCAGCTTTGGCAGGGGGTCTGCGACTAATGAAAAACTGTTTTTT
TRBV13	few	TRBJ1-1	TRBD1	CASSAIPGQGHTEAFF	TGTGCCAGCAGCGCGATTCCGGGACAGGGACACACTGAAGCTTTCTTT
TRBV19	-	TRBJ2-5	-	CASSRGLQQETQYF	TGTGCCAGTAGTAGGGGGCTACAACAAGAGACCCAGTACTTC
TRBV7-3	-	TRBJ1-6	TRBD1	CASSSTGNSPLHF	TGTGCCAGCAGCTCGACAGGGAATTCACCCCTCCACTTT
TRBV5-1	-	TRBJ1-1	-	CASSLELRRDTEAFF	TGCGCCAGCAGCTTGGAATTAAGGAGGGACACTGAAGCTTTCTTT
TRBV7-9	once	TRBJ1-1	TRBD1	CASSPRQGEAFF	TGTGCCAGCAGCCCCCGACAGGGTGAAGCTTTCTTT
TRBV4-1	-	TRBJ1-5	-	CASSQEGGAGQPQHF	TGCGCCAGCAGCCAAGAGGGGGGAGCGGGTCAGCCCCAGCATTTT
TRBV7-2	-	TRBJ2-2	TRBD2	CASRSGGAVGELFF	TGTGCCAGCAGAAGCGGGGGGGCGGTCGGGGAGCTGTTTTTT
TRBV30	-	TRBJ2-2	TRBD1	CAWSEKTRGPTGELFF	TGTGCCTGGAGTGAAAAGACGAGGGGGCCCACCGGGGAGCTGTTTTTT
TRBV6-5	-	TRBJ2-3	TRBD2	CASSYERETDTQYF	TGTGCCAGCAGTTACGAGCGGGAGACAGATACGCAGTATTTT
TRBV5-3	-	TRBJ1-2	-	CARSPLGGMLGYTF	TGTGCCAGAAGCCCCCTTGGGGGCATGCTTGGCTACACCTTC
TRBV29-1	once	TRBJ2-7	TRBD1	CSGSRVAGGMNEQYF	TGCAGCGGGTCTCGGGTAGCAGGGGGCATGAACGAGCAGTACTTC
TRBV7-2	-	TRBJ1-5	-	CASSPDSLSNQPQHF	TGTGCCAGCAGCCCTGACAGTCTTAGCAATCAGCCCCAGCATTTT
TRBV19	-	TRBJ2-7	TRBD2	CASSSPSGRRSYEQYF	TGTGCCAGTAGTTCTCCTAGCGGGAGAAGGTCCTACGAGCAGTACTTC
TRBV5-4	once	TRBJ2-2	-	CASSQGMGELFF	TGTGCCAGCAGCCAGGGTATGGGGGAGCTGTTTTTT
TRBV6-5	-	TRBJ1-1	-	CASRGQTTEAFF	TGTGCCAGCAGAGGACAGACCACTGAAGCTTTCTTT
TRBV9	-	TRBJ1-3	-	CASSVNWFSGNTIYF	TGTGCCAGCAGCGTCAACTGGTTCTCTGGAAACACCATATATTTT
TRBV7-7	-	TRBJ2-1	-	CASSLAGRDSLNEQFF	TGTGCTAGCAGCTTAGCGGGGCGGGACAGTTTAAATGAGCAGTTCTTC
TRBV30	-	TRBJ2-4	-	CAWQGRAKNIQYF	TGTGCCTGGCAGGGGAGAGCCAAAAACATTCAGTACTTC
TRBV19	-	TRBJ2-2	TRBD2	CASRGLANTGELFF	TGTGCCAGTAGGGGACTAGCGAACACCGGGGAGCTGTTTTTT
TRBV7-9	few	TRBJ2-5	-	CASSHGAEETQYF	TGTGCCAGCAGCCACGGTGCCGAAGAGACCCAGTACTTC
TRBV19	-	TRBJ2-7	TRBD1	CASSNHRGQLYEQYF	TGTGCCAGTAGTAATCACAGGGGGCAGTTGTACGAGCAGTACTTC
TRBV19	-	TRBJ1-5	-	CASSILPGNQPQHF	TGTGCCAGTAGTATACTACCCGGGAATCAGCCCCAGCATTTT
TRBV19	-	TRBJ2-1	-	CASSIRTTTPNNEQFF	TGTGCCAGTAGTATACGGACTACGACTCCTAACAATGAGCAGTTCTTC
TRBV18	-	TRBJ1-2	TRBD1	CASSPGTGDNYGYTF	TGTGCCAGCTCACCGGGGACAGGGGATAACTATGGCTACACCTTC
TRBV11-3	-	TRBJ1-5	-	CASSLGVTARNQPQHF	TGTGCCAGCAGCTTAGGGGTGACAGCCCGCAATCAGCCCCAGCATTTT
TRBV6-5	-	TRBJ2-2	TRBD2	CASGTSLTGELFF	TGTGCCAGCGGGACTAGCTTAACCGGGGAGCTGTTTTTT
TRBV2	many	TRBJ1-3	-	CASEAGPSSGNTIYF	TGTGCCAGTGAAGCGGGACCCAGCTCTGGAAACACCATATATTTT
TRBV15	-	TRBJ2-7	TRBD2	CATSRDHELAVYEQYF	TGTGCCACCAGCAGAGATCACGAACTAGCGGTCTACGAGCAGTACTTC
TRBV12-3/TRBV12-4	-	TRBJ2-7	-	CASSPRRVYEQYF	TGTGCCAGCAGTCCCCGGCGGGTCTACGAGCAGTACTTC
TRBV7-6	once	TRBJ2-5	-	CASSLGGGRGETQYF	TGTGCCAGCAGCTTAGGAGGGGGTAGAGGAGAGACCCAGTACTTC
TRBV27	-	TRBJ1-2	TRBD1	CASSLKTGGSYGYTF	TGTGCCAGCAGTTTAAAAACAGGGGGCTCTTATGGCTACACCTTC
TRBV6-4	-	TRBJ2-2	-	CASSPRPPGANTGELFF	TGTGCCAGCTCCCCCCGCCCTCCAGGGGCGAACACCGGGGAGCTGTTTTTT
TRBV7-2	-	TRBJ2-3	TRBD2	CASSLGAAGGLDTQYF	TGTGCCAGCAGCCTAGGGGCAGCGGGAGGTTTAGATACGCAGTATTTT